Below, one T cell receptor (beta chain) is given with its context. The antigen it binds to is not known. One base away there is no much larger clone; base qualities are not given. Via the germline V gene, CDR1 is SNHLY and CDR2 FYNNEI. The CDR3 runs 15 amino acids, cysteine and phenylalanine included. The sequence is cut down to CDR3 DNA, 45 bases in frame from base 1. Here V drops 4 bases and J drops 4 bases, and the junction holds 7 bases not matched to any gene. These data are taken from a study of blood T cell repertoires in COVID-19 (dated by TCRdb to 2018 to 2020). About the investigation overall: Samples from collaborators originated in the United States, Italy and Spain and spanned both the acute and convalescent phases of COVID-19. The material from the prospective study consisted of cDNA or gDNA derived from T cells, B-cell-depleted T cells, or PBMCs. Subjects who had been exposed to COVID-19, were actively infected with it, or had recovered from it provided the deeply sampled blood TCRbeta repertoires that made up the dataset. The repertoires were released in a freely available public database meant as a resource for research on the immune response to SARS-CoV-2. Samples came from the ongoing ImmuneRACE study (first 160 participants) plus 1,254 subjects from 6 global collaborators. Nearly every sample came with metadata listing a de-identified subject ID, COVID-19 status, age in years and sex. Where available, HLA class I and class II types were obtained from metadata supplied by the sample provider rather than from assay-based typing. Broader findings and caveats from the paper: The quantity of clinical and demographic metadata differed by source and by participant and was supplied without curation.

TCRbeta CDR3 regions were amplified from genomic DNA by means of the immunoSEQ Assay, a bias-controlled multiplex PCR. The original methods were these. Nucleated cell counts per sample were estimated from amplification of reference gene primers within the assay. To quantify the absolute abundance of each unique TCRbeta CDR3 rearrangement, sequence reads were collapsed and filtered. For each sample, productive Simpson clonality was calculated by taking the square root of Simpson's diversity index across productive rearrangements. In its TCRdb copy, this immuneACCESS table keeps in-frame sequences only and misses some clones. Where compared with another copy, unresolved V genes explain less than half of these, and the others have no known cause. V, J and clone size are taken as reported in that table, and D and trimming were inferred from the DNA itself. The sample yields under 250,000 clones; approximately 80% were counted once. Approximately 3.1% of the sample rests with the top ten.

Participants in the prospective study were enrolled through a virtual design, were aged about 18 to 90 years, and lived in about two dozen United States geographic areas. In the prospective study, participants were assigned to cohorts based on the clinical history participants reported in a screening survey and a study questionnaire. ImmuneRACE Cohort 3 recovered participants were defined by two consecutive negative NP/OP PCR tests, healthcare professional clearance, or symptom resolution. Mobile phlebotomists in the prospective study collected whole blood, serum and a nasopharyngeal or oropharyngeal swab from every participant. Prospective study participants could optionally give additional blood draws and questionnaires over an approximately 2-month period. Prospective study blood samples were shipped either frozen or at room temperature before DNA extraction.

The sample taken for sequencing was PBMCs or T cells enriched from blood (not recorded which). The origin of this receptor is a woman aged 60 to 75 who had recovered from COVID-19. The chain was built from TRBV2 and TRBJ1-1, with 9 central nucleotides matching TRBD1. Here is the DNA: TGTGCCAGCAGTGGACGACAGGGGGGAACCACTGAAGCTTTCTTT. It specifies CASSGRQGGTTEAFF.